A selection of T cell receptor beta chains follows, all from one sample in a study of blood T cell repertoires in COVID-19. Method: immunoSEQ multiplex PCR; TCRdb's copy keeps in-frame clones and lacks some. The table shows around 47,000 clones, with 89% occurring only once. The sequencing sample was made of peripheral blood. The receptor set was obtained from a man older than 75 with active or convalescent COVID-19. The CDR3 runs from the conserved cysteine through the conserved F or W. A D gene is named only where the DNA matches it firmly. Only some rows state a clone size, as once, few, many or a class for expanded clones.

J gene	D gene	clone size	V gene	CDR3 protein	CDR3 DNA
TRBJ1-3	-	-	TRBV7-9	CASSLKLFVSSGNTIYF	TGTGCCAGCAGCTTAAAATTATTTGTCAGCTCTGGAAACACCATATATTTT
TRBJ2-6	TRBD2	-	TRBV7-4	CASSLAASGGAGANVLTF	TGTGCCAGCAGCTTAGCGGCTAGCGGGGGGGCTGGGGCCAACGTCCTGACTTTC
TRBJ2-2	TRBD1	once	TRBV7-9	CASSSWTGGTGELFF	TGTGCCAGCAGCTCTTGGACAGGGGGAACCGGGGAGCTGTTTTTT
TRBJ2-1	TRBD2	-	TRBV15	CATSGTRTSGFPAYNEQFF	TGTGCCACCAGCGGTACCAGGACTAGCGGGTTTCCGGCCTACAATGAGCAGTTCTTC
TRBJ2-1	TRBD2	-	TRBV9	CASSPRSTSGYVLNEQFF	TGTGCCAGCAGCCCCCGATCCACTAGCGGGTATGTCCTCAATGAGCAGTTCTTC
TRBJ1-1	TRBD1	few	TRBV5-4	CASSLGTGGATEAFF	TGTGCCAGCAGCTTGGGGACAGGGGGCGCCACTGAAGCTTTCTTT
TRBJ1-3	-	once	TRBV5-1	CASSLAGGEGNTIYF	TGCGCCAGCAGCTTGGCCGGTGGGGAGGGAAACACCATATATTTT
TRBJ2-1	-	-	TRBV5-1	CASASLGLSQGEQFF	TGCGCCAGTGCCAGCTTGGGACTCTCCCAGGGTGAGCAGTTCTTC
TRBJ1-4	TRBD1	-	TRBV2	CASSSRDRDYEKLFF	TGTGCCAGCAGTTCAAGGGACAGGGATTATGAAAAACTGTTTTTT
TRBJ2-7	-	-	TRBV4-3	CASSQGGGGEQYF	TGCGCCAGCAGCCAAGGAGGTGGTGGCGAGCAGTACTTC
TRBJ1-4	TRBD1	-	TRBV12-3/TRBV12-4	CATRTGGEKLFF	TGTGCCACAAGGACAGGAGGTGAAAAACTGTTTTTT
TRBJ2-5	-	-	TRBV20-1	CSARQETQYF	TGCAGTGCCCGGCAAGAGACCCAGTACTTC
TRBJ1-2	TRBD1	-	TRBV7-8	CASSLMGQGNGYGYTF	TGTGCCAGCAGCTTAATGGGACAGGGGAACGGCTATGGCTACACCTTC
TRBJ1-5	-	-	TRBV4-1	CASSQEGSDRQPQHF	TGCGCCAGCAGCCAAGAAGGAAGCGATCGGCAGCCCCAGCATTTT
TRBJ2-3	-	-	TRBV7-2	CASRLGGPLGDTQYF	TGTGCCAGCAGGCTAGGAGGACCTCTCGGAGATACGCAGTATTTT
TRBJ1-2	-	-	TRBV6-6	CASSYGMGEGYTF	TGTGCCAGCAGTTACGGGATGGGAGAGGGCTACACCTTC
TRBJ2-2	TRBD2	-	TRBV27	CASSLLAGRTGELFF	TGTGCCAGCAGTCTACTAGCGGGTCGGACCGGGGAGCTGTTTTTT
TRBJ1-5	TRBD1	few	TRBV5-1	CASSPGQAPNQPQHF	TGCGCCAGCAGCCCCGGACAGGCGCCCAATCAGCCCCAGCATTTT
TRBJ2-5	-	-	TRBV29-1	CSADRSQETQYF	TGCAGCGCAGACAGGAGCCAAGAGACCCAGTACTTC
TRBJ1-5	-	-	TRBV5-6	CASSFRRENQPQHF	TGTGCCAGCAGCTTTCGAAGGGAGAATCAGCCCCAGCATTTT
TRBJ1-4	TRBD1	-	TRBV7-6	CASSPRDRSNEKLFF	TGTGCCAGCAGCCCCCGGGACAGGTCGAATGAAAAACTGTTTTTT
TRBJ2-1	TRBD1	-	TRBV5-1	CASSPQPGQGPYNEQFF	TGCGCCAGCAGCCCCCAACCGGGACAGGGTCCCTACAATGAGCAGTTCTTC
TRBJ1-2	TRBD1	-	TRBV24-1	CATSSGQGGYGYTF	TGTGCCACCAGTTCCGGACAGGGTGGGTATGGCTACACCTTC
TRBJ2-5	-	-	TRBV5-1	CASSPGVKETQYF	TGCGCCAGCAGCCCCGGGGTAAAAGAGACCCAGTACTTC
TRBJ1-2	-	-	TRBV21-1	CASSKLRKRGNYGYTF	TGTGCCAGCAGCAAACTCCGAAAACGGGGAAACTATGGCTACACCTTC
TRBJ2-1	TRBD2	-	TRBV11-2	CASSFGGGAHRPNEQFF	TGTGCCAGCAGCTTTGGCGGGGGGGCCCATCGGCCCAATGAGCAGTTCTTC
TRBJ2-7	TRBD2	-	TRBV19	CASSAELAGESEQYF	TGTGCCAGTAGTGCGGAACTAGCGGGGGAGAGCGAGCAGTACTTC
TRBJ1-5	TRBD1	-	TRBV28	CASSSTGGIGQPQHF	TGTGCCAGCAGCTCCACAGGGGGAATTGGACAGCCCCAGCATTTT
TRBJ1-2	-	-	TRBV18	CASSPQGSRDGYTF	TGTGCCAGCTCACCACAGGGGTCAAGGGATGGCTACACCTTC
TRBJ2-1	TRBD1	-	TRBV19	CASSMLQGTINHEQFF	TGTGCCAGTAGTATGCTACAGGGGACCATTAACCATGAGCAGTTCTTC
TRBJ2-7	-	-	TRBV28	CASSRQVGSYEQYF	TGTGCCAGCAGTCGACAGGTGGGTTCCTACGAGCAGTACTTC
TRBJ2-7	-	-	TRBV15	CATSRDAGRYEQYF	TGTGCCACCAGCAGAGATGCAGGGAGGTACGAGCAGTACTTC
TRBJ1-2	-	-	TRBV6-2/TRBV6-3	CASSFGGYGYTF	TGTGCCAGCAGTTTCGGTGGCTATGGCTACACCTTC
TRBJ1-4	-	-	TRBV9	CASSALGGDSGKLFF	TGTGCCAGCAGCGCCCTTGGGGGGGATTCGGGAAAACTGTTTTTT
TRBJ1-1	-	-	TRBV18	CASSPVLAARVTEAFF	TGTGCCAGCTCACCCGTCTTGGCGGCGCGGGTAACTGAAGCTTTCTTT
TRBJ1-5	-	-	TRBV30	CAWTAGGNQPQHF	TGTGCCTGGACGGCGGGGGGCAATCAGCCCCAGCATTTT
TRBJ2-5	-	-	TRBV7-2	CASSSPETQYF	TGTGCCAGCAGCTCCCCGGAGACCCAGTACTTC
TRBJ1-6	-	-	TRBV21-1	CASKGGPRSLHF	TGTGCCAGCAAGGGAGGCCCCCGGTCCCTCCACTTT
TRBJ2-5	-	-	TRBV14	CASPAGPIGETQYF	TGTGCCAGCCCGGCGGGACCTATAGGGGAGACCCAGTACTTC
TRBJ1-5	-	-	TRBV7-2	CASSQGGGWQPQHF	TGTGCCAGCAGCCAAGGGGGTGGGTGGCAGCCCCAGCATTTT
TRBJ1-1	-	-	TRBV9	CASSGHTGLGASTEAFF	TGTGCCAGCAGCGGCCATACCGGACTGGGGGCTTCGACTGAAGCTTTCTTT
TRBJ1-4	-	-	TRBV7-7	CASSLGIQGGNEKLFF	TGTGCCAGCAGCTTAGGAATACAGGGCGGGAATGAAAAACTGTTTTTT
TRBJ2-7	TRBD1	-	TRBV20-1	CSASPRDRVDSYEQYF	TGCAGTGCTAGTCCACGAGACAGGGTCGACTCCTACGAGCAGTACTTC
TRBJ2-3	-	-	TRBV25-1	CASSEFRGMSTDTQYF	TGTGCCAGCAGTGAATTCAGGGGCATGAGCACAGATACGCAGTATTTT
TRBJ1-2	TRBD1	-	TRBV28	CASRSGQALYGYTF	TGTGCCAGCAGGAGCGGACAGGCCCTTTATGGCTACACCTTC
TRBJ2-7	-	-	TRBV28	CASSPAQAYEQYF	TGTGCCAGCAGTCCGGCACAGGCCTACGAGCAGTACTTC
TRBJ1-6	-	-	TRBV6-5	CASSYSIGQANSPLHF	TGTGCCAGCAGTTACTCGATTGGGCAGGCTAATTCACCCCTCCACTTT
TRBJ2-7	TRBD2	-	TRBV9	CASSVATGTSYEQYF	TGTGCCAGCAGCGTAGCTACCGGGACTAGCTACGAGCAGTACTTC
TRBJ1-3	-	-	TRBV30	CAWSVWGAGNTIYF	TGTGCCTGGAGTGTATGGGGGGCTGGAAACACCATATATTTT
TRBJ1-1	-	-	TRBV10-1	CASSESTVMNTEAFF	TGCGCCAGCAGTGAGTCGACAGTCATGAACACTGAAGCTTTCTTT
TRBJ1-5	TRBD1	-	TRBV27	CASGNGQANQPQHF	TGTGCCAGCGGGAACGGACAGGCCAATCAGCCCCAGCATTTT
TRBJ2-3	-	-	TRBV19	CASSIVPRYTDTQYF	TGTGCCAGTAGTATAGTCCCTAGATACACAGATACGCAGTATTTT
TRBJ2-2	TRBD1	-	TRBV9	CASSATTGGNGELFF	TGTGCCAGCAGCGCGACGACAGGGGGGAACGGGGAGCTGTTTTTT
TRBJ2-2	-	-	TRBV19	CASSTYPGELFF	TGTGCCAGTAGTACTTATCCCGGGGAGCTGTTTTTT
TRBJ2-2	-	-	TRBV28	CASSLPRGREFTGELFF	TGTGCCAGCAGTTTACCCCGGGGGCGGGAGTTCACCGGGGAGCTGTTTTTT
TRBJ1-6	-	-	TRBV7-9	CASSLDGSSNSPLHF	TGTGCCAGCAGCTTAGATGGCAGTTCTAATTCACCCCTCCACTTT
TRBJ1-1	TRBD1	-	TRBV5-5	CASSFSQGDTEAFF	TGTGCCAGCAGCTTCTCCCAGGGGGACACTGAAGCTTTCTTT
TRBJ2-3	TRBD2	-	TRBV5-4	CASSPGTSGTDTQYF	TGTGCCAGCAGCCCCGGAACTAGCGGCACAGATACGCAGTATTTT
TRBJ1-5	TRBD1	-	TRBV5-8	CASSLAFGTDRDQPQHF	TGTGCCAGCAGCTTGGCCTTCGGGACAGACAGAGATCAGCCCCAGCATTTT